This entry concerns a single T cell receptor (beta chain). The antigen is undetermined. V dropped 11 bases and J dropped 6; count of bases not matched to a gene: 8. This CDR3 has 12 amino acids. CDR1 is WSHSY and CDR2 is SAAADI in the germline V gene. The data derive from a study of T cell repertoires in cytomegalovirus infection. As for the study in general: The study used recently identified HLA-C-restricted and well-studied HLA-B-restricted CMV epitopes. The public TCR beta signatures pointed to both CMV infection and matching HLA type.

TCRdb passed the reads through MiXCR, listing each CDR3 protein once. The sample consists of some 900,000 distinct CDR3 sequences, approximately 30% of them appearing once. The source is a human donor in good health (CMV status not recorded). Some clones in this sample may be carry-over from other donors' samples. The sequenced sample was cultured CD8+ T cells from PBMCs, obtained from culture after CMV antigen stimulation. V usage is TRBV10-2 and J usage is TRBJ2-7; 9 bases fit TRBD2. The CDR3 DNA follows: TGCGCCGGAGGCGGGGGGGTCTCCGAGCAGTACTTC. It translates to CAGGGGVSEQYF.